These T cell receptor beta chains were read from a single sample in a study of memory CD4+ T cells and cytomegalovirus serostatus. The table came from immunoSEQ multiplex PCR; TCRdb's copy has only in-frame clones and leaves some out. This sample has some 50,000 clones, with around three quarters found just once. Input material: memory CD4+ T cells from blood. The receptors originated from an adult in good health and CMV-seronegative. Each CDR3 is given with its conserved first and last residue. Each record gives: CDR3 DNA, CDR3 protein, D gene, clone size, CDR3 length, V gene, J gene. A D gene is named only where the DNA matches it firmly. Only part of the rows carry a size: once, few, many, or a class if the clone is expanded.

TGTGCAAGTCGTTGGCCAGTGGGACAGACCAGTCCTCTAGGGGAGCAGTACTTC	CASRWPVGQTSPLGEQYF	-	-	18	TRBV12-2	TRBJ2-7
TGTGCCAGCAACCGGGACAGGGAGTCTAGAGGCTATGGCTACACCTTC	CASNRDRESRGYGYTF	TRBD1	-	16	TRBV4-2	TRBJ1-2
TGTGCCAGTAGTTCAATACAGGGCTGGACTGAAGCTTTCTTT	CASSSIQGWTEAFF	-	-	14	TRBV19	TRBJ1-1
TGTGCCAGCAGCTTGGACGGGGGAGGCAATCAGCCCCAGCATTTT	CASSLDGGGNQPQHF	-	-	15	TRBV5-4	TRBJ1-5
TGTGCCAGCAGCCCTACTCAGGGGTACAATGAGCAGTTCTTC	CASSPTQGYNEQFF	-	few	14	TRBV27	TRBJ2-1
TGTGCCACCAGCAGGAGGGGGGGCTCTGGCTACACCTTC	CATSRRGGSGYTF	-	-	13	TRBV15	TRBJ1-2
TGTGCCAGCAGCGAGGGTGATCTCTACGAGGAGCAGTACTTC	CASSEGDLYEEQYF	-	few	14	TRBV9	TRBJ2-7
TGTGCCAGCAGTGAACAGGACCTACGGGGGACCCAGTACTTC	CASSEQDLRGTQYF	-	-	14	TRBV6-1	TRBJ2-5
TGTGCCAGCAGCTTACCCGGGGTAGGGCAGCCCCAGCATTTT	CASSLPGVGQPQHF	-	-	14	TRBV7-6	TRBJ1-5
TGTGCCAGCTCACCATGGGACAATCAGCCCCAGCATTTT	CASSPWDNQPQHF	-	once	13	TRBV18	TRBJ1-5
TGTGCCAGCAGCCGACCTCTGACAGGGGCCAGGGACTATGGCTACACCTTC	CASSRPLTGARDYGYTF	TRBD1	few	17	TRBV5-4	TRBJ1-2
TGTGCCAGCAGGAAATATAACACTGAAGCTTTCTTT	CASRKYNTEAFF	-	few	12	TRBV2	TRBJ1-1
TGCGCCAGCAGCTTGGGGGCGAGTGGCGGGAGTTCGCAAGAGACCCAGTACTTC	CASSLGASGGSSQETQYF	TRBD2	-	18	TRBV5-1	TRBJ2-5
TGCAGCGCTAGGGGCCTATCAGACACGCAGTATTTT	CSARGLSDTQYF	-	-	12	TRBV29-1	TRBJ2-3
TGTGCCAGCAGTTTTTCCTACCCCGGACAGGGAGCGAACGAGCAGTACTTC	CASSFSYPGQGANEQYF	TRBD1	once	17	TRBV27	TRBJ2-7
TGTGCCAGCAGCCTTCCGCTGGACAGACAAAACACTGAAGCTTTCTTT	CASSLPLDRQNTEAFF	-	-	16	TRBV7-2	TRBJ1-1
TGTGCCAGCAGCGTCGTTTCGATTATAGGGGGACAATCACCCCTCCACTTT	CASSVVSIIGGQSPLHF	-	-	17	TRBV7-8	TRBJ1-6
TGTGCCAGCAGCCCCGGGACGGAGAATTCACCCCTCCACTTT	CASSPGTENSPLHF	-	-	14	TRBV7-9	TRBJ1-6
TGTGCCTGGGGACCGGGAGGGGTTGGCTACACCTTC	CAWGPGGVGYTF	-	few	12	TRBV30	TRBJ1-2
TGTGCCAGCAGTTTAAGACTAGCGGGAGGATTCACAGATACGCAGTATTTT	CASSLRLAGGFTDTQYF	TRBD2	once	17	TRBV27	TRBJ2-3
TGCGCCAGCAGCGCTGACGGCCAGAACACTGAAGCTTTCTTT	CASSADGQNTEAFF	-	few	14	TRBV5-1	TRBJ1-1
TGTGCCAGCAGCTTAGCAGGGGGGAACACTGAAGCTTTCTTT	CASSLAGGNTEAFF	-	few	14	TRBV7-9	TRBJ1-1
TGTGCCAGCAGCTTTGGGACAGGGACTTCTGGAAACACCATATATTTT	CASSFGTGTSGNTIYF	TRBD1	few	16	TRBV7-9	TRBJ1-3
TGTGCCAGCTCACCACAGGGATCTGGGGCCAACGTCCTGACTTTC	CASSPQGSGANVLTF	-	-	15	TRBV18	TRBJ2-6
TGTGCCAGCAGCTCTTTACGGTGGTATGGCTACACCTTC	CASSSLRWYGYTF	-	-	13	TRBV11-2	TRBJ1-2
TGTGCCAGCAGCAGGGGTTCGCTTGGGAACACTGAAGCTTTCTTT	CASSRGSLGNTEAFF	-	-	15	TRBV9	TRBJ1-1
TGCAGTGCTAGGGGTCCCGGGGAGCTGTTTTTT	CSARGPGELFF	-	-	11	TRBV20-1	TRBJ2-2
TGTGCCAGCAGCCGGCAGAACACCGGGGAGCTGTTTTTT	CASSRQNTGELFF	-	once	13	TRBV14	TRBJ2-2
TGTGCCACCAGCAGAGATGTAGGGGTGGGGCTCGGCGGCAATCAGCCCCAGCATTTT	CATSRDVGVGLGGNQPQHF	-	-	19	TRBV15	TRBJ1-5
TGTGCCAGCAGCAGATATGAGGCGGGGGAGCTGTTTTTT	CASSRYEAGELFF	-	-	13	TRBV7-2	TRBJ2-2
TGTGCCAGCTCCCGGGACAGGGGCGACGAGCAGTACTTC	CASSRDRGDEQYF	TRBD1	-	13	TRBV6-1	TRBJ2-7
TGTGCCAGCAGCTTAGGGGCTCAAGAGACCCAGTACTTC	CASSLGAQETQYF	-	-	13	TRBV11-3	TRBJ2-5
TGCAGCGGTACTCAGGGGGCCGGGGAGCAGTACTTC	CSGTQGAGEQYF	TRBD1	-	12	TRBV29-1	TRBJ2-7
TGCGCCAGCAGCTTAGACCTGGGGGGAACCTCTGGAAACACCATATATTTT	CASSLDLGGTSGNTIYF	-	-	17	TRBV5-1	TRBJ1-3
TGCGCCAGCAGCCCCGGGGCGTACAGGGGAGGGGAAAAACTGTTTTTT	CASSPGAYRGGEKLFF	TRBD1	-	16	TRBV5-1	TRBJ1-4
TGTGCCAGCAGTGAAGCGAGGGGACATGTAGAGACCCAGTACTTC	CASSEARGHVETQYF	-	-	15	TRBV6-1	TRBJ2-5
TGTGCCAGCAGCCAAGATTTCGGGGGGCCGCCTTACAATGAGCAGTTCTTC	CASSQDFGGPPYNEQFF	-	-	17	TRBV4-2	TRBJ2-1
TGTGCCAGCAGTGTCCCTGCTAAAGAGACCCAGTACTTC	CASSVPAKETQYF	-	-	13	TRBV28	TRBJ2-5
TGCGCCAGCAGCCAAGAGGGGGGAGGGCTTTACAATGAGCAGTTCTTC	CASSQEGGGLYNEQFF	TRBD2	-	16	TRBV4-1	TRBJ2-1
TGTGCCAGCAGCTTAGGGGACAGGAGGAACACTGAAGCTTTCTTT	CASSLGDRRNTEAFF	TRBD1	-	15	TRBV11-1	TRBJ1-1
TGCGCCAGCAGCCAAGATCAGGGAAGCCCTTCTGGGGCCAACGTCCTGACTTTC	CASSQDQGSPSGANVLTF	-	once	18	TRBV4-1	TRBJ2-6
TGTGCCAGCAGCTTAGAGGGTCAGCGGGCCCAGTACTTC	CASSLEGQRAQYF	-	-	13	TRBV7-2	TRBJ2-5
TGTGCCAGCAGTTTAGAAGGAGGGGCACTGTCGGGCTACACCTTC	CASSLEGGALSGYTF	-	few	15	TRBV27	TRBJ1-2
TGTGCCAGCTACCGACAGGGGGACAAAAACATTCAGTACTTC	CASYRQGDKNIQYF	TRBD1	-	14	TRBV28	TRBJ2-4
TGTGCAATCGTCCTGGGGCAGGGGATCCGATTT	CAIVLGQGIRF	-	-	11	TRBV7-7	TRBJ1-4
TGTGCCAGCAGTCCCCTTCCGGCCACCAATCAGCCCCAGCATTTT	CASSPLPATNQPQHF	-	-	15	TRBV28	TRBJ1-5
TGTGCCAGCAGTGAAGTGGAACTGTATAATGAAAAACTGTTTTTT	CASSEVELYNEKLFF	-	-	15	TRBV6-1	TRBJ1-4
TGTGCCAGCAGCCTCGGGATGCTGAACACCGGGGAGCTGTTTTTT	CASSLGMLNTGELFF	-	-	15	TRBV27	TRBJ2-2
TGTGCCAGCAAGGGGACAGGGGGCTACGAGCAGTACTTC	CASKGTGGYEQYF	TRBD1	-	13	TRBV28	TRBJ2-7
TGTGCCAGCAGTGAAACCGGGGGGTGGCACACTGAAGCTTTCTTT	CASSETGGWHTEAFF	-	-	15	TRBV6-1	TRBJ1-1
TGTGCCAGCAGTGGGACTAGCGGGGGGAAAGAGACCCAGTACTTC	CASSGTSGGKETQYF	TRBD2	once	15	TRBV2	TRBJ2-5
TGTGCCAGCAGCCTAGGGCGGGACAGGAACACTGAAGCTTTCTTT	CASSLGRDRNTEAFF	TRBD1	-	15	TRBV27	TRBJ1-1
TGCAGCGCTGAAGCGACAGGGGGCTTGCTAGATACGCAGTATTTT	CSAEATGGLLDTQYF	TRBD1	-	15	TRBV29-1	TRBJ2-3
TGTGCCAGCAGTGATGTGGGGCAGGGTAAGACTGGCTACACCTTC	CASSDVGQGKTGYTF	-	-	15	TRBV2	TRBJ1-2
TGTGCCAGCAGTATGACCCGGAACTATGGCTACACCTTC	CASSMTRNYGYTF	-	-	13	TRBV28	TRBJ1-2
TGTGCCAGCAGTCCCTTTGGGAAGAATGCGCCCGGAAACACCATATATTTT	CASSPFGKNAPGNTIYF	-	few	17	TRBV7-8	TRBJ1-3
TGTGCCAGCAGCTTGGGTCTTGGCTACGAGCAGTACTTC	CASSLGLGYEQYF	-	-	13	TRBV5-6	TRBJ2-7
TGTGCCAGCAGTCAGGGACAGGGCCAGCCCCAGCATTTT	CASSQGQGQPQHF	TRBD1	once	13	TRBV6-5	TRBJ1-5